The present T cell receptor (beta chain) was sequenced within a study of shared clonotypes between healthy human individuals (TCRdb year 2020). With regard to the full study: The cohort included three men and a couple of women between 18 and 49 years of age. Per donor, three plates each were used for CD4 naive and CD4 memory, two for CD8 naive, and one for CD8 memory. Libraries were prepared and TCR repertoires were sequenced by different laboratories using diverse techniques, in order to increase sequencing depth and limit assay-specific biases. Per donor, leukapheresis produced somewhere between about 0.94 and 9.5 billion PBMCs. Blood TCR repertoires of about five healthy adults were deeply sequenced to estimate repertoire size and the extent of clonotype sharing between individuals.

The study at large found these results: Sampling was limited to blood, and TCR repertoires in tissue likely differ from TCR repertoires in blood. The genetic and exposure-history diversity represented was limited by the small number of donors. Pairwise subsampling led to the expectation that sequencing depth would affect the degree of clonotype sharing among donors. Naive subsets generally had larger estimated clonotype richness than memory subsets. Higher generation probabilities were observed for clonotypes shared by all four sorted-subset donors than for non-shared clonotypes. About 5% of naive CD4, 3.5% of naive CD8, about 2.1% of memory CD4, and roughly 0.4% of memory CD8 clonotypes were shared across a few donors. Even with the large sequencing depth, rarefaction of the sorted-subset datasets indicated that sequencing was incomplete.

Counted from cysteine to phenylalanine, this CDR3 has 14 amino acids. Only CDR3 DNA is held: 42 bases, read in frame from base 1. The trim is 0 bases for V and 1 base for J, with a gap of 10 bases between the germline ends. The germline V gene encodes CDR1 GTSNPN and CDR2 SVGIG (reference sequence). Using the deep immunoSEQ assay, multiplex PCR amplified TCR CDR3 regions from genomic DNA. For each cell subset, the extracted genomic DNA was distributed evenly across all wells of several immunoSEQ 96-well plates, and each plate served as one replicate. For sorted subsets, each replicate PCR was loaded with around 200 ng genomic DNA, equivalent to approximately 27,000 T cell genomes. The purified libraries were quantified using a Qubit 3.0 fluorometer, sized with a Bioanalyzer 2100, and then quantified again using the KAPA Library Quantification kit. Each immunoSEQ 96-well plate was sequenced on its own single-read 150-cycle Illumina NextSeq 550 flow cell. Processing in the source paper ran as follows. Because the immunoSEQ output held only junctional sequences and lacked quality scores, the filtering could not match the filtering applied to full-length reads. To assign V/J genes and CDR3, sequences were annotated against IMGT germline references using PyIR, a Python wrapper for IgBLAST v1.9. Reads were removed for weak V/J assignments (E-value above 1e-6), missing CDR3, stop codons, out-of-frame junctions, or ambiguous translated residues. V3J clonotypes were defined as sequences sharing the same inferred V gene, J gene, and CDR3 amino acid sequence. Percentage overlap between repertoires was calculated by dividing the number of shared unique clonotypes by the size of the smaller repertoire. Three approaches were used to assess repertoire richness: RTK rarefaction, the Chao1 estimator, and Recon v2.1 estimates of unobserved clonotypes. Generation probabilities were computed with OLGA for all TCRbeta clonotypes obtained by the gDNA method from a handful of donors. Imported from immuneACCESS, the table was reduced by TCRdb to in-frame sequences with V and J called. These copies leave out some clones; in studies compared against another copy, an unresolved V gene accounts for under half, and the cause of the remainder is not known. V and J calls and clone size are those listed in that table; D and trimming were worked out from the DNA. The sample records under 2,000,000 clones, roughly 95% of which are singletons. The ten top clones hold 1.2% of the sample.

Notes on this clone: Its antigen is not yet known. No base qualities exist here, and no much larger clone lies one base off it.

CD8 naive samples were CD45RO-negative cells positively selected for CCR7, giving a CD45RA+CCR7+ population that excluded TemRA cells. The donors were healthy, HIV-negative adults with no recently reported acute infections or vaccinations. Every donor was a Caucasian adult residing in Nashville, Tennessee, USA. After blood collection by leukapheresis, PBMCs were isolated using Ficoll-Histopaque density gradient centrifugation and then cryopreserved in the vapor phase of liquid nitrogen. Analytical flow cytometry was used to check the purity and quantity of every magnetically sorted T cell population. From each sorted fraction, genomic DNA was isolated and quantified by UV absorbance on a Nanodrop 2000c.

The receptor chain draws on TRBV30 and TRBJ2-7; the D gene is perhaps TRBD1 or TRBD2, each of them matching over 5 bases. The sample was naive CD8+ T cells sorted from blood. In light of the paper, this sample's cell subset or site label describes: CD45RA+CCR7+. This receptor was obtained from a young man in good health. The DNA sequence follows: TGTGCCTGGAGTGTATGGGACGGATCCTACGAGCAGTACTTC. It encodes CAWSVWDGSYEQYF.